This T cell receptor beta chain appears in the sequencing data of a study of T cell responses to AZD1222 COVID-19 vaccine (TCRdb year 2021). About the investigation overall: AZD1222 recipients given second doses at about 4 weeks or at about 12 weeks were pooled, since spike-specific TCR depth and breadth were not found to differ between the two schedules. A total of around 240 trial participants underwent TCR sequencing, of whom 207 had received two doses of AZD1222 and 26 had received two doses of the MenACWY control vaccine. Trial participants were enrolled by age into subgroups of 18-55, 56-69 and 70-plus years, and around 150, 29 and 61 TCR-sequenced participants, respectively, were included in these subgroups.

The CDR3 regions of human TCRbeta chains were analyzed by immunosequencing. The paper's processing steps were these. TCRs in the repertoires were compared against a reference library of SARS-CoV-2-specific TCRs that had been generated with the MIRA antigen-specificity platform. Breadth was defined as the fraction of unique TCRs that were SARS-CoV-2-associated, and depth was defined as the fraction of total T cells that were SARS-CoV-2-associated. Each spike-specific TCR was assigned to its reactive spike region and to a CD4 or CD8 class using the MIRA data. Log10-transformed breadth and depth values were compared by one-way ANOVA with Sidak's multiple comparisons tests. This is the immuneACCESS table as TCRdb keeps it, with only in-frame sequences that have V and J called. A part of the clones is gone; compared with another copy, unresolved V genes explain less than half, and the rest is unexplained. V, J and clone size are those of that table, while D and trimming were read from the DNA. The sample records under 150,000 clones, around 88% of which are singletons. The ten largest clones take up 8% to 10% of the sample.

Explained via the paper, the time point label denotes: baseline before first vaccination. Vaccinee samples came from UK trials COV001 and COV002, including a single-blind randomized controlled phase 2/3 trial of AZD1222 (ChAdOx1 nCoV-19) in healthy adults. For TCRbeta chain sequencing, PBMC samples were collected from trial participants at day 0 and at day 28 after the second dose. As regards this clone: The specificity of this receptor is unknown. No base-level quality is on record; no much larger clone is a single base apart.

Including the terminal cysteine and phenylalanine, the CDR3 comprises 14 residues. Kept here is only the CDR3 DNA, which spans 42 bases and is read in frame from base 1. The germline V gene specifies MNHNS as CDR1 and SASEGT as CDR2. Germline trimming: 2 bases from V, 4 bases from J; junction bases outside gene matches: 3. The paper's findings and limits, for the study overall: The 56-69-year group was small, and its depth increase did not reach significance, likely because of low power. Participants were mostly white British, with more females than males. The authors suggested clonal diversity may have been underestimated. Spike-specific TCR breadth and depth rose significantly after two AZD1222 doses compared with day 0 and with MenACWY recipients. Only 5 to 7 AZD1222 recipients were SARS-CoV-2 seropositive at baseline, limiting conclusions about previously exposed vaccinees. Vaccine-associated CD4 TCRs spanned the whole spike protein, with dominant responses in regions 160-218 and 743-854. Because no day 14 peak-response samples were available, repertoires were characterized only after the peak T cell response. Nearly half of unique spike-specific TCRs reportedly recognized epitopes outside regions mutated in the B.1.351 and B.1.1.7 variants.

The receptor comes from an adult in good health. The source material was peripheral blood, sampled on day 0 of AZD1222 vaccination. The rearranged segments are TRBV6-1 and TRBJ1-2; 8 middle bases align to TRBD1. CDR3 loop: CASSETTGVYGYTF. DNA sequence: TGTGCCAGCAGTGAAACGACAGGGGTCTATGGCTACACCTTC.